This T cell receptor beta chain was sequenced during a study of molecular identifiers for immune sequencing clone quantification. TCRdb fed the PCR reads into MiXCR, producing one record per CDR3 protein. The sample consists of 250,000 to 400,000 distinct CDR3 sequences, around a fifth of them appearing once. In regard to this clonotype: Its antigen is currently unknown. Just one base apart from a much larger clone, this may be a read error.

General observations from the study: It was shown that clones above 20 RNA copies held over 99% of effector molecules, but under 1% in naive cells.

The receptor's source is a human donor in good health. Some libraries in this study had Jurkat cell RNA spiked in. Sequenced input: naive CD8+ T cells from blood, with Jurkat cell RNA spiked in. Subset defined: FACS-sorted CD8+CD4-CCR7+CD45RA+ naive T cells.

The CDR3 region is CASSLFGYRETQYF. The CDR3 nucleotides are TGTGCTAGCAGCTTATTTGGATACCGAGAGACCCAGTACTTC. The chain uses TRBV7-7 and TRBJ2-5; D gene unclear. This CDR3 contains 14 residues. Germline CDR1 reads SSHAT; CDR2 reads FNYEAQ (reference sequence).